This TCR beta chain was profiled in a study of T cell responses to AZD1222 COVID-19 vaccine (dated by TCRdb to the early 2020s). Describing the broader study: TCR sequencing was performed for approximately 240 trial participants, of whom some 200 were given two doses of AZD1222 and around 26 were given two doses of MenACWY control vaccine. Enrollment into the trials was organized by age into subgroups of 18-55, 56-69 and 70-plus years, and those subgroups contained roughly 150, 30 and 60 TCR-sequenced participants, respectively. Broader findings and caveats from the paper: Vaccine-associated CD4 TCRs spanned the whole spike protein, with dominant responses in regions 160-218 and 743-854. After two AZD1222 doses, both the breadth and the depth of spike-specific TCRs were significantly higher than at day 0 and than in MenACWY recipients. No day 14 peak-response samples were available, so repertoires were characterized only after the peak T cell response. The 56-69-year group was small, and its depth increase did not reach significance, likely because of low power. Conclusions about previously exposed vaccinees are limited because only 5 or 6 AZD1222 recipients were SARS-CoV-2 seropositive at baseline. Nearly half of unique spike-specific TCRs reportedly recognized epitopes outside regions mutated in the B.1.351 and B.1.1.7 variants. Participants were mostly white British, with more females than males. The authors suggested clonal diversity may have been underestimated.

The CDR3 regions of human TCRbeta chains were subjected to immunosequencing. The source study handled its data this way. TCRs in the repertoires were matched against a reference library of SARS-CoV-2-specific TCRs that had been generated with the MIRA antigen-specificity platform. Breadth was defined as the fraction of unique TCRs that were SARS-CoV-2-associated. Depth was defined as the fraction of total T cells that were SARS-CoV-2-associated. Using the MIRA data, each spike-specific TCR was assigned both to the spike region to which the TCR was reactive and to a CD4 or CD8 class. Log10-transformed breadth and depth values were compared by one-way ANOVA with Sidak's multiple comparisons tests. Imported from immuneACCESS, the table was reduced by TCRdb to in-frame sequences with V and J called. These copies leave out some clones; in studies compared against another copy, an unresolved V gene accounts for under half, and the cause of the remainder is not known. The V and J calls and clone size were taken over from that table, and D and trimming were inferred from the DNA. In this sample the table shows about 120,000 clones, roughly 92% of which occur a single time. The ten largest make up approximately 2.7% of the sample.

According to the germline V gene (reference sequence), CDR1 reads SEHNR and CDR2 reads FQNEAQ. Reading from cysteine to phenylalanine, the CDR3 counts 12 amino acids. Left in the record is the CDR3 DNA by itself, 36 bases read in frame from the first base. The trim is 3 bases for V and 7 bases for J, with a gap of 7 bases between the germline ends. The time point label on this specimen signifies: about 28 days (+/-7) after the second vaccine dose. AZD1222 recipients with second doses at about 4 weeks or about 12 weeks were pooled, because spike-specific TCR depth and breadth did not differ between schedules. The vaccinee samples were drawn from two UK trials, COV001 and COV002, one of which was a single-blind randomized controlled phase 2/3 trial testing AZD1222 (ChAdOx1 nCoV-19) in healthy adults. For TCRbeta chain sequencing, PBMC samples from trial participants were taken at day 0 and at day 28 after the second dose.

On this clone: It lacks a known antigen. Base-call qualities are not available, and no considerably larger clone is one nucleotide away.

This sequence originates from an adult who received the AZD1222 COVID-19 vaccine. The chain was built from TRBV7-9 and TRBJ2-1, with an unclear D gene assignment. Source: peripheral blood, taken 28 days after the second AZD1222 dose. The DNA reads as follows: TGTGCCAGCAGCTTCTACGGGAATGAGCAGTTCTTC. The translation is CASSFYGNEQFF.